The 3 T cell receptor beta chains below were found in one sample sequenced in a study of read filtering for tumor transcriptome and immune sequencing. This library used around 400 ng RNA and molecular barcoded adaptors spanning alpha/delta and beta/gamma chains. MiXCR, run by TCRdb on the reads, gives a single entry per CDR3 protein. The sample has 100,000 to 150,000 distinct CDR3 sequences, approximately 12% seen once. Sequences were obtained from a population of CD138-negative cells sorted from bone marrow. The origin of the receptors is a donor at least 40 years old with multiple myeloma.

This clonotype was recorded many times. CDR3 DNA sequence: TGTGCCAGCAGCGACACCGGGGAGCTGTTTTTT. Residues: CASSDTGELFF. The genes are TRBV3-1 and TRBJ2-2, with D unresolved. V lost 5 bases and J lost 3, with 1 base in between. CDR1 LGHDT and CDR2 YNNKEL come from the germline V gene (reference sequence). There are 11 residues in the CDR3. The whole variable domain, remainder taken from reference TRBV3-1 and TRBJ2-2, is DTAVSQTPKYLVTQMGNDKSIKCEQNLGHDTMYWYKQDSKKFLKIMFSYNNKELIINETVPNRFSPKSPDKAHLNLHINSLELGDSAVYFCASSDTGELFFGEGSRLTVL.

This clonotype occurred many times. The rearrangement links TRBV19 to TRBJ2-2; D is possibly TRBD1 (6 bases). Trimming removed 7 bases at V and 5 bases at J, with 14 bases between. CDR1 is LNHDA, CDR2 SQIVND, per germline (reference sequence). The CDR3 contains 14 residues. The CDR3 DNA sequence: TGTGCCAGTAACCCGACAGGATGGACCGGGGAGCTGTTTTTT. This gives the protein CASNPTGWTGELFF.

The rearrangement uses TRBV19 and TRBJ1-5; D is possibly TRBD1 (6 bases). Looked up from germline, CDR1 is LNHDA and CDR2 is SQIVND (reference sequence). This CDR3 is built from 17 residues. V gave up 0 bases and J gave up 6 bases, with 18 bases separating them. The CDR3 is CASSIDNTGRGSQPQHF. The CDR3 DNA is TGTGCCAGTAGTATAGACAACACAGGGAGGGGCAGTCAGCCCCAGCATTTT. Combining the CDR3 with reference TRBV19 and TRBJ1-5 gives the whole variable domain DGGITQSPKYLFRKEGQNVTLSCEQNLNHDAMYWYRQDPGQGLRLIYYSQIVNDFQKGDIAEGYSVSREKKESFPLTVTSAQKNPTAFYLCASSIDNTGRGSQPQHFGDGTRLSIL.